Following are 9 T cell receptor beta chains from one sample sequenced in a study of blood T cell repertoires in COVID-19. Assay: immunoSEQ multiplex PCR; the TCRdb copy retains only in-frame clones and omits some. The sample contains some 160,000 clones, roughly 80% of which appear only once. The sample consisted of peripheral blood. These receptor sequences come from a woman aged 80 or older with acute or convalescent COVID-19.

This clone was recorded a few times. The chain combines TRBV6-6 with TRBJ1-2; D ambiguous. Germline-derived CDR1 and CDR2 are MNHNY and SVGAGI (reference sequence). The CDR3 spans 13 residues. V was cut by 2 bases and J by 8 bases, with 12 bases left in between. The CDR3 reads CASSYELVYGYTF. DNA of the CDR3: TGTGCCAGCAGTTACGAGTTGGTTTACGGCTACACCTTC.

The V call is TRBV19, the J call TRBJ1-6; D uncertain. Between the trimmed V and J ends, which lost 3 bases and 6 bases, there was a span of 18 bases. The CDR3 is 17 residues long. Per germline, CDR1 LNHDA and CDR2 SQIVND (reference sequence). CDR3 sequence reads: CASSIPGLLRSNSPLHF. The CDR3 DNA sequence: TGTGCCAGTAGTATCCCCGGACTTCTCCGGAGTAATTCACCCCTCCACTTT.

The chain has TRBV27 and TRBJ2-1; D unclear. CDR1 and CDR2 (germline): MNHEY, SMNVEV (reference sequence). The CDR3 has 11 residues. V lost 4 bases and J lost 8, with 6 bases in between. Written as DNA, the CDR3 is TGTGCCAGCAGTTCTTCCGATGAGCAGTTCTTC. Amino acids: CASSSSDEQFF.

CDR3 amino acids: CASSQAGNTIYF. The CDR3 region has the DNA TGCGCCAGCAGCCAAGCAGGAAACACCATATATTTT. The chain couples TRBV4-1 to TRBJ1-3, with D unclear. Germline CDR1 MGHRA, CDR2 YSYEKL. The CDR3 is 12 residues long. Trimming left V 1 base short and J 4 bases short, with 2 bases between.

This clone was seen just once. V gene TRBV19 combines with J gene TRBJ1-5; TRBD1 matches 8 bases. The CDR3 extends over 17 amino acids. The ends lost 5 bases at V and 0 bases at J; junction bases unmatched: 9. Germline loops: CDR1 LNHDA, CDR2 SQIVND (reference sequence). Here the CDR3 reads CASSPGQALYSNQPQHF. The CDR3 DNA follows: TGTGCCAGTAGTCCGGGACAGGCGCTCTATAGCAATCAGCCCCAGCATTTT.

The chain combines TRBV5-4 with TRBJ2-3; 10 positions match TRBD2. Per germline, CDR1 SGHNT and CDR2 YYREEE (reference sequence). Unmatched junction bases numbered 6, after V lost 1 base and J lost 4 bases. The CDR3 length is 16 residues. For the CDR3, the DNA is TGTGCCAGCAGCTTGCGCCAACTAGCGGGATCAGATACGCAGTATTTT. Translating it yields CASSLRQLAGSDTQYF.

The genes are TRBV7-6 and TRBJ2-1; 13 bases are a match to TRBD2. With 1 base clipped from V and 0 bases from J, the junction kept 6 bases outside the gene matches. Germline V gene data show CDR1 as SGHVS and CDR2 as FNYEAQ. The CDR3 extends over 19 amino acids. The CDR3 DNA reads TGTGCCAGCAGCTTAGGAACTAGCGGGAGGGTGAGCTCCTACAATGAGCAGTTCTTC. It is translated as CASSLGTSGRVSSYNEQFF. The entire variable domain, with the rest obtained from reference TRBV7-6 and TRBJ2-1, is as follows: GAGVSQSPRYKVTKRGQDVALRCDPISGHVSLYWYRQALGQGPEFLTYFNYEAQQDKSGLPNDRFSAERPEGSISTLTIQRTEQRDSAMYRCASSLGTSGRVSSYNEQFFGPGTRLTVL.

V usage is TRBV11-2 and J usage is TRBJ2-7; D uncertain. Trimming removed 5 bases from V and 0 bases from J, with 8 bases in between. There are 13 residues in the CDR3. CDR1 is SGHAT and CDR2 is FQNNGV in the germline V gene. The CDR3 DNA follows: TGTGCCAGCAGCCCAGACATCTCCTACGAGCAGTACTTC. It encodes CASSPDISYEQYF.

This clone was observed a single time. The chain joins TRBV5-1 to TRBJ2-7; weak D call: TRBD1 (5 bases). There are 14 residues in the CDR3. CDR1 and CDR2 (germline): SGHRS, YFSETQ. The V end was cut by 0 bases, the J end by 2 bases, with 9 bases between. The CDR3 is CASSLVLGPYEQYF. The DNA of the CDR3 is TGCGCCAGCAGCTTGGTCCTGGGGCCCTACGAGCAGTACTTC. The whole variable domain, remainder taken from reference TRBV5-1 and TRBJ2-7, is KAGVTQTPRYLIKTRGQQVTLSCSPISGHRSVSWYQQTPGQGLQFLFEYFSETQRNKGNFPGRFSGRQFSNSRSEMNVSTLELGDSALYLCASSLVLGPYEQYFGPGTRLTVT.